The 25 T cell receptor beta chains listed next were all sequenced from one sample in a study of cytomegalovirus exposure and HLA in healthy donors. Repertoires were generated with immunoSEQ multiplex PCR, while TCRdb's copy carries only in-frame clones and drops some. The sample has 130,000 to 150,000 clones, 88% seen once. Specimen: PBMCs. The receptors stem from a woman aged 18-30 years in good health and CMV-seropositive.

This clone was counted a few times. V gene TRBV6-4 combines with J gene TRBJ2-1; 9 positions agree with TRBD2. The CDR3 extends over 15 amino acids. Germline loops: CDR1 MRHNA, CDR2 SNTAGT. V was pared by 3 bases and J by 0 bases, with 0 bases of the junction left unmatched. This CDR3 reads CASSEAGGSYNEQFF. The CDR3 coding sequence is TGTGCCAGCAGTGAAGCGGGGGGCTCCTACAATGAGCAGTTCTTC.

The rearrangement uses TRBV27 and TRBJ1-2; 7 bases agree with TRBD1. Germline CDR1 and CDR2: MNHEY and SMNVEV (reference sequence). Germline trimming cut 0 bases from V and 4 bases from J; bases unmatched to any gene: 8. The CDR3 length is 16 residues. In DNA, the CDR3 is TGTGCCAGCAGTTTATCGGAAGGGGGCATATCCTATGGCTACACCTTC. This codes for CASSLSEGGISYGYTF.

V gene TRBV9 combines with J gene TRBJ1-1; the D is unclear. The CDR3 has 12 amino acids. V dropped 4 bases and J dropped 6 bases, with 10 bases sitting between them. CDR1 and CDR2 (germline): SGDLS, YYNGEE. This chain's CDR3 is CASSPTGAEAFF. The CDR3 region has the DNA TGTGCCAGCAGCCCAACCGGGGCTGAAGCTTTCTTT.

V usage is TRBV7-6 and J usage is TRBJ1-1, with unresolved D. With 1 base removed from V and 1 base from J, the gap between germline ends came to 4 bases. From germline, CDR1 is SGHVS and CDR2 FNYEAQ. The CDR3 length is 13 residues. The CDR3 is CASSLEQNTEAFF. As DNA, the CDR3 is TGTGCCAGCAGCTTAGAACAGAACACTGAAGCTTTCTTT.

J is TRBJ2-2 and V is TRBV6-1; D unclear. V dropped 6 bases and J dropped 9 bases, with 14 bases sitting between them. The length of the CDR3 is 13 residues. Germline CDR1 is MNHNS and CDR2 is SASEGT. The CDR3 protein is CASRAGRVRELFF. For the CDR3, the DNA is TGTGCCAGCAGAGCAGGCAGAGTGAGGGAGCTGTTTTTT.

The chain recombines TRBV5-6 with TRBJ2-1; no firm D call. Trimming cost V 1 base and J 4 bases, with 6 bases left between them. Germline V gives CDR1 SGHDT, CDR2 YYEEEE. The CDR3 runs to 13 residues. The CDR3 DNA sequence: TGTGCCAGCAGCTTGTGGCAGTACAATGAGCAGTTCTTC. This encodes CASSLWQYNEQFF.

This chain connects TRBV19 to TRBJ2-2, with TRBD1 matching 8 bases. The length of the CDR3 is 16 residues. Germline loops: CDR1 LNHDA, CDR2 SQIVND (reference sequence). V shed 3 bases and J 5 bases; nucleotides not matched to a gene: 8. As DNA, the CDR3 is TGTGCCAGTAGTATTTATTCAGGGGGCCGGACCGGGGAGCTGTTTTTT. Its translation is CASSIYSGGRTGELFF.

This clone came up a few times. The rearrangement links TRBV18 to TRBJ1-1, with D uncertain. Germline loops: CDR1 KGHSH, CDR2 LQKENI. V was trimmed by 3 bases and J by 6 bases, leaving 14 bases between them. CDR3 length: 14 amino acids. The CDR3 sequence is CASSPGLGPAEAFF. DNA for the CDR3: TGTGCCAGCTCACCCGGATTGGGCCCGGCTGAAGCTTTCTTT. The full variable domain, in which reference TRBV18 and TRBJ1-1 provide the parts outside the CDR3, is NAGVMQNPRHLVRRRGQEARLRCSPMKGHSHVYWYRQLPEEGLKFMVYLQKENIIDESGMPKERFSAEFPKEGPSILRIQQVVRGDSAAYFCASSPGLGPAEAFFGQGTRLTVV.

The CDR3, as DNA: TGTGCCAGTAGAACTAGCGGGGTGACAACAGATACGCAGTATTTT. Translated: CASRTSGVTTDTQYF. The genes are TRBV28 and TRBJ2-3; 10 nucleotides align to TRBD2. Germline CDR1 reads MDHEN; CDR2 reads SYDVKM. V was clipped by 9 bases and J by 3 bases; unmatched bases: 9. The CDR3 sequence is 15 residues long.

The chain joins TRBV10-3 to TRBJ2-7; 10 bases line up with TRBD1. Trimming cost V 2 bases and J 4 bases; bases outside gene matches: 5. The CDR3 is 15 residues long. Germline CDR1 and CDR2: ENHRY and SYGVKD. CDR3 protein: CAISEPGQGWYEQYF. The CDR3 nucleotides read TGTGCCATCAGTGAGCCGGGACAGGGGTGGTACGAGCAGTACTTC.

This clone was recorded only once. This rearrangement joins TRBV5-1 to TRBJ1-4; a weak D match, TRBD1 (5 bases). Looked up from germline, CDR1 is SGHRS and CDR2 is YFSETQ. V was pared by 7 bases and J by 7 bases, with 14 bases between. CDR3 length: 13 amino acids. CDR3 loop: CASSGGEGEKLFF. CDR3 sequence (DNA): TGCGCCAGCTCCGGGGGGGAAGGTGAAAAACTGTTTTTT.

This chain connects TRBV16 to TRBJ2-7, with 8 bases matching TRBD2. CDR3 size: 15 residues. Trimming at V came to 0 bases and at J to 4 bases, leaving 5 bases not matched to a gene. CDR1 and CDR2 (germline): KGHSY, FQNENV. CDR3 in DNA: TGTGCCAGCAGCCAATCAAGCGGGAGCCTTTACGAGCAGTACTTC. Protein product: CASSQSSGSLYEQYF.

On this clone itself: At the DNA level, this CDR3 is encoded by other sequences in the same sample as well. The chain uses TRBV6-5 and TRBJ2-7, with TRBD1 matching over 9 bases. Germline V gene lookup returns CDR1 MNHEY and CDR2 SVGAGI. The CDR3 sequence is 15 residues long. The ends lost 0 bases at V and 1 base at J; junction bases unmatched: 1. The CDR3 DNA follows: TGTGCCAGCAGTTACTCGGGGACAGGGTCCTACGAGCAGTACTTC. Translation: CASSYSGTGSYEQYF.

V usage is TRBV5-6 and J usage is TRBJ2-2; D unclear. V was cut by 1 base and J by 5 bases, with 12 bases left in between. CDR1 SGHDT and CDR2 YYEEEE come from the germline V gene. This CDR3 contains 15 residues. The CDR3 sequence: CASSLRPGLTGELFF. CDR3 nucleotide sequence: TGTGCCAGCAGCTTGCGGCCAGGCCTGACCGGGGAGCTGTTTTTT.

The V and J genes are TRBV30 and TRBJ2-7, with 7 bases identical to TRBD2. CDR3 length equals 15 residues. Trimming at V came to 0 bases and at J to 1 base, leaving 6 bases not matched to a gene. CDR1 is GTSNPN, CDR2 SVGIG, per germline (reference sequence). CDR3 residues: CAWSVGLAVSYEQYF. The CDR3, as DNA: TGTGCCTGGAGTGTAGGTCTAGCGGTATCCTACGAGCAGTACTTC.

There are a few counts of this clone. This sequence joins TRBV18 and TRBJ2-7, with 7 bases aligning to TRBD1. V lost 4 bases and J lost 3; bases outside the gene matches: 6. The germline V gene encodes CDR1 KGHSH and CDR2 LQKENI. This CDR3 spans 14 amino acids. The CDR3 DNA reads as TGTGCCAGCTCACACCCGGGACAGAACTACGAGCAGTACTTC. This gives the protein CASSHPGQNYEQYF.

This CDR3 reads CASSVAGDTGELFF. CDR3 nucleotides: TGTGCCAGCAGCGTAGCGGGGGACACCGGGGAGCTGTTTTTT. The V gene is TRBV9, the J gene TRBJ2-2, with D possibly TRBD2 on 6 matching bases. Per the germline V gene, CDR1 is SGDLS and CDR2 is YYNGEE. V lost 0 bases to trimming and J lost 3 bases, with 6 bases between them. The CDR3 is 14 amino acids. The full variable domain, with the rest looked up from reference TRBV9 and TRBJ2-2, is DSGVTQTPKHLITATGQRVTLRCSPRSGDLSVYWYQQSLDQGLQFLIQYYNGEERAKGNILERFSAQQFPDLHSELNLSSLELGDSALYFCASSVAGDTGELFFGEGSRLTVL.

For this clone: One end of the junction varies from germline; a read error may be responsible. The V and J genes are TRBV20-1 and TRBJ2-7; 11 nucleotides align to TRBD2. Germline CDR1 is DFQATT and CDR2 is SNEGSKA (reference sequence). The CDR3 is made up of 10 amino acids. CDR3 amino acids: CSAIAGGPLF. As DNA, the CDR3 is TGCAGTGCCATAGCGGGAGGGCCACTCTTC.

The CDR3 region has the DNA TGTGCCAGCAGCTTATATTCCGGGACTAGCATTTCCGGGGAGCTGTTTTTT. Residues: CASSLYSGTSISGELFF. V and J are TRBV7-6 and TRBJ2-2, with 9 nucleotides matching TRBD2. Unmatched junction bases numbered 10, after V lost 2 bases and J lost 6 bases. The CDR3 length is 17 residues. Germline V CDR1 and CDR2: SGHVS, FNYEAQ.

J is TRBJ2-7 and V is TRBV29-1; 9 bases are a match to TRBD1. The CDR3 sequence is 14 residues long. Germline V gene data show CDR1 as SQVTM and CDR2 as ANQGSEA. J gave up 1 base and V 4 bases, and 5 bases lay outside the gene matches. This chain's CDR3 is CSVVRGQGSYEQYF. The CDR3 nucleotides read TGCAGCGTTGTGCGGGGACAGGGTTCCTACGAGCAGTACTTC.

The genes are TRBV27 and TRBJ2-7, with D maybe TRBD2 (7 bases). V was cut by 4 bases and J by 2 bases, with 12 bases left in between. Germline loops: CDR1 MNHEY, CDR2 SMNVEV (reference sequence). The CDR3 is made up of 14 amino acids. CDR3 sequence: CASSYGGPTYEQYF. CDR3 coding DNA: TGTGCCAGCAGTTACGGGGGGCCCACCTACGAGCAGTACTTC.

The J gene is TRBJ2-7, the V gene TRBV30; D not resolved. Trimming removed 5 bases from V and 3 bases from J, with 8 bases in between. The CDR3 totals 11 residues. Looked up from germline, CDR1 is GTSNPN and CDR2 is SVGIG (reference sequence). The CDR3 DNA follows: TGTGCCTGGGGCCGAGGCTACGAGCAGTACTTC. This codes for CAWGRGYEQYF. Based on the CDR3 plus reference TRBV30 and TRBJ2-7, the full variable domain is SQTIHQWPATLVQPVGSPLSLECTVEGTSNPNLYWYRQAAGRGLQLLFYSVGIGQISSEVPQNLSASRPQDRQFILSSKKLLLSDSGFYLCAWGRGYEQYFGPGTRLTVT.

The DNA for the CDR3 is TGTGCCAGCAGCCTTAACCGGGACAGGGGTGATAGTGAAGCTTTCTTT. Translating gives CASSLNRDRGDSEAFF. The V and J genes are TRBV5-4 and TRBJ1-1; TRBD1 agrees at 10 bases. There are 16 residues in the CDR3. Unmatched junction bases numbered 13, after V lost 4 bases and J lost 7 bases. Germline CDR1 is SGHNT and CDR2 is YYREEE (reference sequence).

V is TRBV9 and J is TRBJ2-1; 8 positions match TRBD2. The CDR3 has 14 amino acids. V shed 4 bases and J 6 bases; nucleotides not matched to a gene: 6. Germline assignment: CDR1 SGDLS and CDR2 YYNGEE. CDR3 in DNA: TGTGCCAGCAGCCTTGGGACTAGTGGCAATGAGCAGTTCTTC. Amino acids: CASSLGTSGNEQFF.

The rearrangement joins TRBV30 to TRBJ2-5; 10 nucleotides align to TRBD1. There are 14 residues in the CDR3. Germline V gene data show CDR1 as GTSNPN and CDR2 as SVGIG (reference sequence). The V segment lost 6 bases and the J segment 6 bases; nucleotides outside the gene matches: 10. This CDR3 is CACVWTGGFQTQYF. As DNA, the CDR3 is TGTGCCTGTGTGTGGACAGGGGGGTTTCAGACCCAGTACTTC.